This T cell receptor (beta chain) was recorded in a study of brain T cells in children with intractable seizures. This clone appeared once. Time point indicated: blood from clinic visit 5 months post-surgery; TSC patient then seizure free. The length of the CDR3 is 14 residues. With 4 bases clipped from V and 4 bases from J, the junction kept 2 bases outside the gene matches. CDR1 SGHTA and CDR2 FQGTGA come from the germline V gene. The method was immunoSEQ multiplex PCR; TCRdb's version includes in-frame clones alone and lacks a portion of them. The table lists 300,000 to 400,000 clones, more than 85% of them singletons.

The clonotype was recovered from a boy less than two years old with tuberous sclerosis and intractable seizures. The genes are TRBV7-3 and TRBJ2-1; 9 positions match TRBD1. Sequenced material: peripheral blood, taken approximately 5 months after surgery. CDR3 in amino acids: CASSSGTGYNEQFF. CDR3 bases: TGTGCCAGCAGCTCCGGGACAGGGTACAATGAGCAGTTCTTC.